This TCR beta chain is drawn from a study of blood T cells in healthy people across ages. Details on this clonotype: Its antigen is unknown.

Study conclusions and caveats: Higher diversity and more naive CD4+ cells were features of long-lived donors, compared to aged donors. Unsorted PBMCs ruled out conclusive naive versus antigen-experienced comparison.

The donors, healthy Caucasians from Russia, were aged roughly 6 to 100. V lost 9 bases and J 7 bases, leaving 11 bases between the germline ends. This CDR3 has 11 amino acids. Germline-derived CDR1 and CDR2 are KGHDR and SFDVKD. Combining a sample-barcoded 5' primer with a J-beta primer mix, a second PCR ran for about 6 to 12 cycles. CDR3-containing paired-end reads numbered at least 2.5 million in each sample. TCRdb used MiXCR to reprocess the 5' RACE reads, holding one entry per CDR3 protein. The table shows about 830,000 distinct CDR3 sequences, with under 80% occurring only once. Material for sequencing was blood. The sequence came from a man aged 30 to 39 in good health. The chain employs TRBV24-1 and TRBJ2-5; D gene uncertain. The CDR3 reads CATGVLGTQYF. The CDR3, as DNA: TGTGCCACCGGGGTCCTAGGGACCCAGTACTTC.